Detailed here is one T cell receptor (beta chain). Its specificity is unknown. This entry belongs to a study of T-cell reconstitution after alpha-beta-depleted transplantation in children. The study's findings and limits: The origin of alpha-beta T cells about two months after transplant was reportedly several hundred expanded graft clones. In some patients, recipient T cells and intrathymic progenitors surviving conditioning explained high day-60 diversity. T-cell counts and diversity were attributed mostly to newly produced T cells one year after transplant.

The library targeted TCRbeta and was prepared with unique molecular identifiers. Using its own MiXCR run on the PCR reads, TCRdb lists one record per CDR3 protein. The sample holds some 440,000 distinct CDR3 sequences, 15% to 20% seen once. CDR1 is SGHVS, CDR2 FNYEAQ, per germline. This CDR3 spans 15 amino acids. Germline trimming cut 3 bases from V and 5 bases from J; bases unmatched to any gene: 8. This receptor was taken from a boy under two years old who had a stem cell transplant for Wiskott-Aldrich syndrome, so the T cells may come from the graft donor. The V and J genes are TRBV7-6 and TRBJ2-7; the match to TRBD1 covers 9 bases. This material consisted of PBMCs, mostly from graft donor cells, taken 360 days after TCRalphabeta/CD19-depleted stem cell transplant. The CDR3 region has the DNA TGTGCCAGCAGCTTTTCCGGGGACAGGGAGGACGAGCAGTACTTC. Protein: CASSFSGDREDEQYF.